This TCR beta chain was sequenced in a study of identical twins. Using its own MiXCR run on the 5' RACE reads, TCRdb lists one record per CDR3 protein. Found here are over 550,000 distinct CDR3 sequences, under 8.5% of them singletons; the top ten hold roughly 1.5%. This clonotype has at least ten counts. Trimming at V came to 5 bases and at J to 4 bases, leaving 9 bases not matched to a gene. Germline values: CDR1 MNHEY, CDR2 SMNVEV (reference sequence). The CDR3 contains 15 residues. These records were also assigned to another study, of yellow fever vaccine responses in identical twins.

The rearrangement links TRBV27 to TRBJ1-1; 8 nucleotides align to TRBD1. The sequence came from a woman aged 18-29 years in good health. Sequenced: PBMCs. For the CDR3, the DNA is TGTGCCAGCAGTAACCCCCGACAGGGGTCCACTGAAGCTTTCTTT. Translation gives CASSNPRQGSTEAFF.